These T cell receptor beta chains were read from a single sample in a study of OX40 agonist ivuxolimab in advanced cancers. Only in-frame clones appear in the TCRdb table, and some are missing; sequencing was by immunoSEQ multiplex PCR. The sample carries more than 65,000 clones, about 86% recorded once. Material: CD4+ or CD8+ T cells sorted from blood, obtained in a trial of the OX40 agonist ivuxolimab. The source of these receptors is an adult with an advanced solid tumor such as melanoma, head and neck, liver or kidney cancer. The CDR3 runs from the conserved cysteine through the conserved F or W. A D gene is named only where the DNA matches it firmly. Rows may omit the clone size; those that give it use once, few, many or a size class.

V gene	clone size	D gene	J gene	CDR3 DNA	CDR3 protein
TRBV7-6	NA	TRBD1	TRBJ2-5	TGTGCCAGCAGCTTAGAAGTGGACAGGGGCCAAGAGACCCAGTACTTC	CASSLEVDRGQETQYF
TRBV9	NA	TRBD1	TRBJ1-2	TGTGCCAGCAGCGGCGGGACAGGGCCCTATGGCTACACCTTC	CASSGGTGPYGYTF
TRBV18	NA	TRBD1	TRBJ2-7	TGTGCCAGCTCACCCGGGGACAGGGACACCTACGAGCAGTACTTC	CASSPGDRDTYEQYF
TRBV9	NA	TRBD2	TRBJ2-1	TGTGCCAGCAGCCTCCGGAGCGGGGGGGCCTACAATGAGCAGTTCTTC	CASSLRSGGAYNEQFF
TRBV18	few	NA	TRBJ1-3	TGTGCCAGCTCACCCGAGACAGCTTTCTCTGGAAACACCATATATTTT	CASSPETAFSGNTIYF
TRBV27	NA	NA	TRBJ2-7	TGTGCCAGCAGTCCTTGGATTAGGACAGACCACGAGCAGTACTTC	CASSPWIRTDHEQYF
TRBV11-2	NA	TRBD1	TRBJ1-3	TGTGCCAGCAGCTTGACAGGGGCAAGGACCTCTGGAAACACCATATATTTT	CASSLTGARTSGNTIYF
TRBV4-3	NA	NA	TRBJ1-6	TGCGCCAGCAGCCAAGCGAGGGCCTATAATTCACCCCTCCACTTT	CASSQARAYNSPLHF
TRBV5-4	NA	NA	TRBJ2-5	TGTGCCAGCACTAGCTCAGGGGCACGGCAAGAGACCCAGTACTTC	CASTSSGARQETQYF
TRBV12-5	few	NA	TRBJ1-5	TGTGCTAGTGGTTTCGGGGAACCCAATCAGCCCCAGCATTTT	CASGFGEPNQPQHF
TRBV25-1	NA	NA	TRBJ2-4	TGTGCCAGCAGTGAAACTCTCGGTGGAAACATTCAGTACTTC	CASSETLGGNIQYF
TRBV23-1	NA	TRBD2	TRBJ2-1	TGCGCCAGCAGAGGGTTAGCGGGGAAAGACGAGCAGTTCTTC	CASRGLAGKDEQFF
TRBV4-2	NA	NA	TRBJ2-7	TGTGCCAGCAAAAGGGGGGAGCAGTACTTC	CASKRGEQYF
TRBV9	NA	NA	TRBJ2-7	TGTGCCAGCAGTGTGAGTCCCAGGGGCCAATCCTACGAGCAGTACTTC	CASSVSPRGQSYEQYF
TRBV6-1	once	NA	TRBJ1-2	TGTGCCAGCAGTGAAAGCGGGCTGTATGGCTACACCTTC	CASSESGLYGYTF
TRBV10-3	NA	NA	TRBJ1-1	TGTGCCATACAAGCGGTCATGAACACTGAAGCTTTCTTT	CAIQAVMNTEAFF
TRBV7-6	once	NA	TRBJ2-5	TGTGCCAGCAGCCCCGGGACCAACCGAGAGACCCAGTACTTC	CASSPGTNRETQYF
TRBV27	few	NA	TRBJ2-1	TGTGCCAGCAGCCGCTTTGGGGTGCAAGGGGGGAATGAGCAGTTCTTC	CASSRFGVQGGNEQFF
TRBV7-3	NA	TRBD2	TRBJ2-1	TGTGCCAGCAGCCACGGGACTAGCGGGAGAGCCAATGAGCAGTTCTTC	CASSHGTSGRANEQFF
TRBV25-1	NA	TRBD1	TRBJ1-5	TGTGCCAGCAGTGAAGGACAGGGCAACAATCAGCCCCAGCATTTT	CASSEGQGNNQPQHF
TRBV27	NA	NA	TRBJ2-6	TGTGCCAGCAGTTTCCGTAACTCTGGGGCCAACGTCCTGACTTTC	CASSFRNSGANVLTF
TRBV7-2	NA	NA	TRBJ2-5	TGTGCCAGCAGCTTACAGTCGGGTAGTGGTCGTGAGACCCAGTACTTC	CASSLQSGSGRETQYF
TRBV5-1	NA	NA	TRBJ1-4	TGCGCCAGCAGCATCCAGACAGGACCTACTGAAAAACTGTTTTTT	CASSIQTGPTEKLFF
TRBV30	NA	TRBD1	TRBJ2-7	TGTGCCTGGAGTCGGACAGGGGGCTCCTACGAGCAGTACTTC	CAWSRTGGSYEQYF
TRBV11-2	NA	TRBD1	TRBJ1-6	TGTGCCAGCAGGGGACAGGGGGATTCACCCCTCCACTTT	CASRGQGDSPLHF
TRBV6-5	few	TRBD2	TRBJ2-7	TGTGCCAGCAGTTTCGACGGACTAGCTAGCGAGCAGTACTTC	CASSFDGLASEQYF
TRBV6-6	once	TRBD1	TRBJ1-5	TGTGCCAGCAGTTACTCGACAGGGTGGGCGGATCAGCCCCAGCATTTT	CASSYSTGWADQPQHF
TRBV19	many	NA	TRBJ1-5	TGTGCCAGTACCATTTTGGGGGCTCTAGATCAGCCCCAGCATTTT	CASTILGALDQPQHF
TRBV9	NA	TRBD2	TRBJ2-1	TGTGCCAGCAGCGCCCCGCGGGGGGGCTCCTACAATGAGCAGTTCTTC	CASSAPRGGSYNEQFF
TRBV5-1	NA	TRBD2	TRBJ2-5	TGCGCCAGCAGCTCCTCGGGACTAGATCAAGAGACCCAGTACTTC	CASSSSGLDQETQYF
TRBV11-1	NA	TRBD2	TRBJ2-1	TGTGCCAGCAGCCCCCCGCGGGGGGACAATGAGCAGTTCTTC	CASSPPRGDNEQFF
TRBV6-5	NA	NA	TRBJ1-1	TGTGCCAGCAGTTATATTGGGCGGGCTTTCTTT	CASSYIGRAFF
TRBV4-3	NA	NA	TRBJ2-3	TGCGCCAGCAGCCAAGAAGGGTCTGGCACAGATACGCAGTATTTT	CASSQEGSGTDTQYF
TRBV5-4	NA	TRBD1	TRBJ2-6	TGTGCCAGCAGCCCGGGCGGGACAGGGTCCGTCCTGACTTTC	CASSPGGTGSVLTF
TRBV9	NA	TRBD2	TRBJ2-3	TGTGCCAGCAGTACCGGGACTAGCGATACAGATACGCAGTATTTT	CASSTGTSDTDTQYF
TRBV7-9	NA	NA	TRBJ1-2	TGTGCCAGCAGCTTAGTTTCCAGGGCGGATGGCTACACCTTC	CASSLVSRADGYTF
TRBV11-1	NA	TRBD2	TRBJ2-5	TGTGCCAGCAGCTCCGCAGAGCGGGAGTTTGGGCAAGAGACCCAGTACTTC	CASSSAEREFGQETQYF
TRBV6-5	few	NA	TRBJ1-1	TGTGCCAGCAGCCTGCTGGGCCTCGACACTGAAGCTTTCTTT	CASSLLGLDTEAFF